Shown below are 10 T cell receptor beta chains from a single sample sequenced in a study of blood T cell repertoires in COVID-19. Data came from immunoSEQ multiplex PCR; TCRdb stores just in-frame clones and leaves some out. Among around 87,000 clones listed, 75% to 90% were seen once. The sample comprised peripheral blood. The receptors stem from a human donor with active COVID-19. The donor label of this sample is uncertain.

The CDR3 DNA reads as TGTGCCAGCACATCTAGCCGCACAGATACGCAGTATTTT. Translated, it gives CASTSSRTDTQYF. J is TRBJ2-3 and V is TRBV7-2, with D maybe TRBD2 (5 bases). The germline V and J ends were trimmed by 7 bases and 1 base, with 9 bases remaining between them. The CDR3 covers 13 residues. CDR1 is SGHTA and CDR2 is FQGNSA in the germline V gene.

V usage is TRBV5-4 and J usage is TRBJ1-2, with a tentative D call TRBD1 (6 bases). This CDR3 region has 17 residues. V lost 4 bases and J lost 4, with 23 bases in between. The germline V gene encodes CDR1 SGHNT and CDR2 YYREEE (reference sequence). CDR3 amino acids: CASSPEPWTASTYGYTF. CDR3 in DNA: TGTGCCAGCAGCCCAGAACCCTGGACAGCGTCAACCTATGGCTACACCTTC.

This rearrangement joins TRBV7-3 to TRBJ2-3; no reliable D call. From germline, CDR1 is SGHTA and CDR2 FQGTGA. There are 13 residues in the CDR3. Trimming removed 5 bases at V and 1 base at J, with 7 bases between. The CDR3 DNA is TGTGCCAGCAGCCACCGAGGCACAGATACGCAGTATTTT. It specifies CASSHRGTDTQYF.

This chain joins TRBV6-5 and TRBJ2-7, with 9 bases identical to TRBD1. The CDR3 extends over 15 amino acids. V trimming: 6 bases; J trimming: 2 bases; junction bases outside the gene matches: 8. CDR1 MNHEY and CDR2 SVGAGI come from the germline V gene. CDR3 DNA sequence: TGTGCCAGCAGGGGGACCGGGACAGGGACCTACGAGCAGTACTTC. Protein: CASRGTGTGTYEQYF.

The chain is built from TRBV4-3 and TRBJ2-1; 10 bases map to TRBD2. The CDR3 has 14 amino acids. The J segment lost 10 bases and the V segment lost 1 base, leaving 4 bases of the junction unmatched. Germline values: CDR1 LGHNA, CDR2 YSLEER. The CDR3 loop reads CASSQASTSGEQFF. CDR3 DNA: TGCGCCAGCAGCCAAGCTTCGACTAGCGGGGAGCAGTTCTTC.

This clone was seen more than once but under ten times. The chain employs TRBV7-2 and TRBJ2-7; 10 nucleotides match TRBD1. Germline loops: CDR1 SGHTA, CDR2 FQGNSA. The V segment lost 7 bases and the J segment 2 bases; nucleotides outside the gene matches: 11. This CDR3 comprises 16 residues. Here the CDR3 DNA reads TGTGCCAGCACCGCGAGGACGACAGGGGGCCCCTACGAGCAGTACTTC. It specifies CASTARTTGGPYEQYF.

V and J are TRBV28 and TRBJ2-7; D call uncertain. This CDR3 is 15 amino acids long. Germline loops: CDR1 MDHEN, CDR2 SYDVKM. Trimming pared 2 bases from V and 0 bases from J, leaving 11 bases between. Here the CDR3 reads CASSLSRKSSYEQYF. The CDR3 DNA reads TGTGCCAGCAGTTTAAGCAGGAAGAGCTCCTACGAGCAGTACTTC.

The chain combines TRBV25-1 with TRBJ2-2, with 9 bases lining up with TRBD1. The length of the CDR3 is 14 residues. Germline trimming cut 4 bases from V and 3 bases from J; bases unmatched to any gene: 0. Germline V gives CDR1 MGHDK, CDR2 SYGVNS. The CDR3 nucleotides read TGTGCCAGCAGTGGGACAGGGGACACCGGGGAGCTGTTTTTT. Protein product: CASSGTGDTGELFF.

The V gene is TRBV6-2 or TRBV6-3, the J gene TRBJ2-3; D may be TRBD1 (5 bases). Trimming left V 2 bases short and J 1 base short, with 19 bases between. Germline V lookup: CDR1 MNHEY, CDR2 SVGEGT. CDR3 length: 18 amino acids. The chain's CDR3 is CASSYIGAGPERTDTQYF. DNA of the CDR3: TGTGCCAGCAGTTACATAGGGGCCGGCCCAGAACGCACAGATACGCAGTATTTT.

This chain joins TRBV5-1 and TRBJ2-7; 9 bases are a match to TRBD2. The V gene's germline CDR1 is SGHRS and CDR2 YFSETQ. V trimming: 0 bases; J trimming: 2 bases; junction bases outside the gene matches: 3. There are 15 residues in the CDR3. CDR3 coding DNA: TGCGCCAGCAGCTTGGCAGGCGGGGGGGCCTACGAGCAGTACTTC. Protein product: CASSLAGGGAYEQYF.